This T cell receptor (beta chain) was sequenced during a study of T cells in Graves' hyperthyroidism and ophthalmopathy. RNA transcripts were the template for amplifying TCR beta CDR3 regions. TCR CDR3 underwent first-round RT-PCR with the HTBI primer set. TCRdb re-called the multiplex PCR reads through MiXCR, storing one row per CDR3 protein. Of a few hundred thousand distinct CDR3 sequences listed, approximately 14% are singletons. Losses at the gene ends were 1 base for V and 6 bases for J; bases not matched to a gene: 5. Germline-derived CDR1 and CDR2 are MNHEY and SMNVEV (reference sequence). This CDR3 contains 15 residues. The sample holds many counts of this clonotype.

This receptor was obtained from a young woman with Graves' hyperthyroidism that later progressed to Graves' ophthalmopathy. Sequenced material: blood. This chain connects TRBV27 to TRBJ2-7, with 11 bases identical to TRBD2. DNA of the CDR3: TGTGCCAGCAGTTTATGGGGCCTAGCGGGAGGCGAGCAGTACTTC. The encoded protein is CASSLWGLAGGEQYF.